This T cell receptor beta chain was sequenced during a study of T cells in women clearing cervical HPV infection. Study overall: With HLA typing for only a few women, HLA confounding remains possible.

By frequency, this clone is medium-sized. The antigen is not known. The CDR3 goes on 3 residues after the read ends, and that part is filled in from the germline J gene. All participants had a single incident cervical HPV16 infection, and prevalent HPV16 infections were excluded. The study, taken as a whole, reports: Effector/memory and HPV-specific T cells were not isolated, and association timing is unknown. CIN3+ cases had significantly higher TCR richness than controls; evenness did not differ.

Profiled with immunoSEQ multiplex PCR; TCRdb holds only in-frame clones, not every one. The ten top clones account for around 25%, within a sample of 9,000 to 15,000 clones. This CDR3 spans 14 amino acids. Germline CDR1 SSHAT, CDR2 FNYEAQ (reference sequence). Trimming took off 6 bases at V and 3 bases at J, with 14 bases between the two ends. This receptor was identified in a woman aged 18 to 75 with a cervical HPV16 infection that either progressed to CIN3+ or cleared (not recorded which). The rearrangement uses TRBV7-7 and TRBJ2-5; perhaps TRBD2 as D (5 bases). The sample was blood buffy coat. CDR3 DNA (partial): TGTGCCAGCAGTCACGGACCAGCGGAAGAGACC. Translating it yields CASSHGPAEET. The whole CDR3 sequence reads CASSHGPAEETQYF.